This TCR beta chain emerged from a study of T cell responses to AZD1222 COVID-19 vaccine. Sequencing was performed with immunoSEQ multiplex PCR; in TCRdb, only in-frame clones are kept and a portion is missing. The sample lists under 70,000 clones; over 70% were seen once. This clone showed up just a few times. What it recognizes is unknown. Whole-study results and caveats: With two AZD1222 doses given, Spike-specific TCR breadth and depth both rose.

V lost 3 bases and J lost 5, with 14 bases in between. This CDR3 is built from 14 residues. Germline V gene sequence: CDR1 LGHDT, CDR2 YNNKEL (reference sequence). The chain combines TRBV3-1 (or the pseudogene TRBV3-2) with TRBJ2-7; the D gene is possibly TRBD1 (6 bases). The sequence was obtained from an adult who received the AZD1222 COVID-19 vaccine. The sequenced sample was peripheral blood, obtained 28 days after the second AZD1222 dose. The DNA for the CDR3 is TGTGCCAGCAGCCAGGGCAGGGGAAAGGACGAGCAGTACTTC. This translates into CASSQGRGKDEQYF.